The T cell receptor (beta chain) described here comes from a study of blood T cell repertoires in COVID-19. Study summary: The United States, Italy and Spain supplied acute and convalescent COVID-19 samples. T cells, B-cell-depleted T cells, or PBMCs provided the cDNA or gDNA that served as material.

Authors' processing steps: The authors estimated nucleated cell counts from reference gene primer amplification. Generated by immunoSEQ multiplex PCR, the TCRdb table keeps only in-frame clones and is missing some. V and J calls and clone size follow that table, whereas D and trimming were derived from the DNA. There are around 57,000 clones in the sample; around 80% occur only once, and 22% lies in the top ten. Germline values: CDR1 SEHNR, CDR2 FQNEAQ (reference sequence). The CDR3 has 14 residues. V lost 2 bases and J 5 bases, leaving 12 bases between the germline ends. The source is a woman aged 60-75 years with acute or convalescent COVID-19. This chain connects TRBV7-9 to TRBJ1-2; possible D gene TRBD1, 6 bases. The specimen was peripheral blood. CDR3 nucleotides: TGTGCCAGCAGCTTACAGGGGTCTGGTTATGGCTACACCTTC. Encoded protein: CASSLQGSGYGYTF. The variable domain in full, completed from reference TRBV7-9 and TRBJ1-2, reads DTGVSQNPRHKITKRGQNVTFRCDPISEHNRLYWYRQTLGQGPEFLTYFQNEAQLEKSRLLSDRFSAERPKGSFSTLEIQRTEQGDSAMYLCASSLQGSGYGYTFGSGTRLTVV.